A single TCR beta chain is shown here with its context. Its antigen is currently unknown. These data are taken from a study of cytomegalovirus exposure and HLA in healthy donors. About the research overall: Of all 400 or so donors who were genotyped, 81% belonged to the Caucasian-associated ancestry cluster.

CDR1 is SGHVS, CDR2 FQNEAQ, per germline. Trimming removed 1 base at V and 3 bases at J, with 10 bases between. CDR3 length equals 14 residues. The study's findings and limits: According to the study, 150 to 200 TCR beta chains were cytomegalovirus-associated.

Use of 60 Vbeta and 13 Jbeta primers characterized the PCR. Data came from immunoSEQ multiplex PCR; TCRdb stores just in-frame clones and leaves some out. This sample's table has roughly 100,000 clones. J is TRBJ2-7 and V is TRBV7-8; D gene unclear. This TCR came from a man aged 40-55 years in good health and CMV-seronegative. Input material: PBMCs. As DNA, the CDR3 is TGTGCCAGCAGCTTAGGCGCGACATTCTACGAGCAGTACTTC. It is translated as CASSLGATFYEQYF.